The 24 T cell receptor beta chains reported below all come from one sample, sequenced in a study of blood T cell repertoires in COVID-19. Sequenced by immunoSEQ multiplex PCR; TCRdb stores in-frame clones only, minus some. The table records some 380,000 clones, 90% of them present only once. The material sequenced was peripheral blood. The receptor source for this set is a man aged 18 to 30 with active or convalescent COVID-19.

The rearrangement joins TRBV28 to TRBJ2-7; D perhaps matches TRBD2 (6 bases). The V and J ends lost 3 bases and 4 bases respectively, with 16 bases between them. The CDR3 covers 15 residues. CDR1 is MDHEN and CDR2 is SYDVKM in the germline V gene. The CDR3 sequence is CASSFRPSETYEQYF. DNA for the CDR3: TGTGCCAGCAGTTTCCGACCTAGCGAGACTTACGAGCAGTACTTC.

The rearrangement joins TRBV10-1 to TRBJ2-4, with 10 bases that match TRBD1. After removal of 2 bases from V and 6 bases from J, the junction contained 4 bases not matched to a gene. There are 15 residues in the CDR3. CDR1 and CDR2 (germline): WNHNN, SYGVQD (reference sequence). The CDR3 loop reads CASSEGTGVGNIQYF. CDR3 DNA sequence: TGCGCCAGCAGTGAGGGGACAGGGGTTGGAAACATTCAGTACTTC.

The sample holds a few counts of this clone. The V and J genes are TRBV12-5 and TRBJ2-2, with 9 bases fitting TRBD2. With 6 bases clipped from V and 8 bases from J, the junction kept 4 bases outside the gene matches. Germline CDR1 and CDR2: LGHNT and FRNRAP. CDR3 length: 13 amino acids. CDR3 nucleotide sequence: TGTGCTAGTGGGTTAGCGGGAGATGGGGAGCTGTTTTTT. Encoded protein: CASGLAGDGELFF.

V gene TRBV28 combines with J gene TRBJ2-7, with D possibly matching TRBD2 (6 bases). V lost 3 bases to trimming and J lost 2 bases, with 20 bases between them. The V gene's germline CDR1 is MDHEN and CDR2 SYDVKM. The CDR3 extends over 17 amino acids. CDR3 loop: CASSLAFGDFAPYEQYF. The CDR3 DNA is TGTGCCAGCAGTTTGGCCTTCGGGGACTTCGCCCCCTACGAGCAGTACTTC.

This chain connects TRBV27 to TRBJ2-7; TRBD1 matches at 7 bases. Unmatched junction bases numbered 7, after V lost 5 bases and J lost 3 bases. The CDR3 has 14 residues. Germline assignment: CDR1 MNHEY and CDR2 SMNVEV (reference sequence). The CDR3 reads CASSPQQGNYEQYF. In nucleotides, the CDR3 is TGTGCCAGCAGTCCTCAACAGGGGAACTACGAGCAGTACTTC.

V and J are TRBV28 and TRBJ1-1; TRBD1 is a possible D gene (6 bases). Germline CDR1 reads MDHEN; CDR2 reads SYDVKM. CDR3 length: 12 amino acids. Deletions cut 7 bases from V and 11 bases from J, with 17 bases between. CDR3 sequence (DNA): TGTGCCAGCACCCTGGGGGGGGGCCGGGCTTTCTTT. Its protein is CASTLGGGRAFF. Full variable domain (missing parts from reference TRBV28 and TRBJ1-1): DVKVTQSSRYLVKRTGEKVFLECVQDMDHENMFWYRQDPGLGLRLIYFSYDVKMKEKGDIPEGYSVSREKKERFSLILESASTNQTSMYLCASTLGGGRAFFGQGTRLTVV.

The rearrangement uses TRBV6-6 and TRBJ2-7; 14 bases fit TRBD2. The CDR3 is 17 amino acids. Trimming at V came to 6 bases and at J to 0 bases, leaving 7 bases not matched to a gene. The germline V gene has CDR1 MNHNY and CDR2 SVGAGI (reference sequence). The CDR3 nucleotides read TGTGCCAGCAGCCGAGGGACTAGCGGGAGCAGCTCCTACGAGCAGTACTTC. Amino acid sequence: CASSRGTSGSSSYEQYF.

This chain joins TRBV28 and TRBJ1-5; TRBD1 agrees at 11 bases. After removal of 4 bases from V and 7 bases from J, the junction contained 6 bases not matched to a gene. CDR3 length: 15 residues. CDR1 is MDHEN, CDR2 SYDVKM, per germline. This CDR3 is CASSSWTGGYQPQHF. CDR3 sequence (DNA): TGTGCCAGCAGTTCCTGGACAGGGGGCTACCAGCCCCAGCATTTT. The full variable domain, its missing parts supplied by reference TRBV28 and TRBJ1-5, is DVKVTQSSRYLVKRTGEKVFLECVQDMDHENMFWYRQDPGLGLRLIYFSYDVKMKEKGDIPEGYSVSREKKERFSLILESASTNQTSMYLCASSSWTGGYQPQHFGDGTRLSIL.

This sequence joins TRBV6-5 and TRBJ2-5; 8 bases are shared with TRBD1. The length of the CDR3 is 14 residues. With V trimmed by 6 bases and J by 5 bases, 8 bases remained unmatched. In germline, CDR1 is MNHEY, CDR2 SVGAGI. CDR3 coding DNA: TGTGCCAGCAGGCGGGACAGGCGGATGGAGACCCAGTACTTC. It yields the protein CASRRDRRMETQYF.

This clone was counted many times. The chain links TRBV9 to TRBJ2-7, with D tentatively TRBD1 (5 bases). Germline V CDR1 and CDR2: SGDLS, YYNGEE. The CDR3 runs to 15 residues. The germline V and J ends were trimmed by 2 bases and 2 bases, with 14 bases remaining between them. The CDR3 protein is CASSVGLTGPYEQYF. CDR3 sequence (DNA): TGTGCCAGCAGCGTGGGTTTAACAGGCCCCTACGAGCAGTACTTC. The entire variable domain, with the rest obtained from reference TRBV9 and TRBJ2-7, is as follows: DSGVTQTPKHLITATGQRVTLRCSPRSGDLSVYWYQQSLDQGLQFLIQYYNGEERAKGNILERFSAQQFPDLHSELNLSSLELGDSALYFCASSVGLTGPYEQYFGPGTRLTVT.

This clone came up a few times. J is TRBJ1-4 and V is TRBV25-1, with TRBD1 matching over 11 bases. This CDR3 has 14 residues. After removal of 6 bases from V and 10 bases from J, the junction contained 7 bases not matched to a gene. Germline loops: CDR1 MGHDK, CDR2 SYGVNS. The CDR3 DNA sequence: TGTGCCAGCAGAGCAACGGGACAGGGGGTAAAACTGTTTTTT. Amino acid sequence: CASRATGQGVKLFF.

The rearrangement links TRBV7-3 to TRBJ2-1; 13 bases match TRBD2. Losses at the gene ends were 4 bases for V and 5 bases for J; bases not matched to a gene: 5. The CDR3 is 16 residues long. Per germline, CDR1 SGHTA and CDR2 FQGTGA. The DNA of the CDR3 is TGTGCCAGCAGCTCAACAACTAGCGGGAGGGACAATGAGCAGTTCTTC. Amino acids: CASSSTTSGRDNEQFF.

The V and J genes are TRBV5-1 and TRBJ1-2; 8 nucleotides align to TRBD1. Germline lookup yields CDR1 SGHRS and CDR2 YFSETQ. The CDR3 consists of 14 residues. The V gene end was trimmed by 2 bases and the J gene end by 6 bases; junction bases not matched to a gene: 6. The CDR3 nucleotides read TGCGCCAGCAGCTTTTCGGACAGGGCTGATGGCTACACCTTC. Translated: CASSFSDRADGYTF.

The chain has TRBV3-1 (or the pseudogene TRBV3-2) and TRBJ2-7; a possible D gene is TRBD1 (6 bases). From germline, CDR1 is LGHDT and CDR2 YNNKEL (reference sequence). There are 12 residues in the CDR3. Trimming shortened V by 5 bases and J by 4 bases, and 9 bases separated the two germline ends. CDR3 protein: CASSTQGYEQYF. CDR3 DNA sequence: TGTGCCAGCAGCACACAGGGTTACGAGCAGTACTTC.

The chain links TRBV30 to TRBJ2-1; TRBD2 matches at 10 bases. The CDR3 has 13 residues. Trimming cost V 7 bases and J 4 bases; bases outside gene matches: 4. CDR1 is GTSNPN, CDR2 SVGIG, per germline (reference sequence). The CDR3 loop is CASSTSGYNEQFF. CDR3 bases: TGTGCCTCATCGACTAGCGGGTACAATGAGCAGTTCTTC.

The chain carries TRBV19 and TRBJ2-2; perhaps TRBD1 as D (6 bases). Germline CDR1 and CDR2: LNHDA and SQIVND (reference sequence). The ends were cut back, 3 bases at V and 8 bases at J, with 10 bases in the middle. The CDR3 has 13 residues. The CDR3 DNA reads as TGTGCCAGTAGTATCACAGGGAAGGGGGAGCTGTTTTTT. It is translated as CASSITGKGELFF. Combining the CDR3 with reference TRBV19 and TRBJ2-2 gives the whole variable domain DGGITQSPKYLFRKEGQNVTLSCEQNLNHDAMYWYRQDPGQGLRLIYYSQIVNDFQKGDIAEGYSVSREKKESFPLTVTSAQKNPTAFYLCASSITGKGELFFGEGSRLTVL.

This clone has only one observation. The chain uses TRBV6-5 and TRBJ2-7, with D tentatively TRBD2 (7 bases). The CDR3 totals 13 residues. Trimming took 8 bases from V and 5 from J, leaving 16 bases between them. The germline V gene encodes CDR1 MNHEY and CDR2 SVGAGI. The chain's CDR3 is CASRRGLGNEQYF. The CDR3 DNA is TGTGCCAGCCGGCGGGGGCTTGGGAACGAGCAGTACTTC.

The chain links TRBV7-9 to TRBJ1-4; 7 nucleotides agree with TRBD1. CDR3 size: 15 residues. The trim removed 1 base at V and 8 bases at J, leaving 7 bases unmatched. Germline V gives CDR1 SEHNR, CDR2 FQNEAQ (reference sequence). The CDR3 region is CASSLVATGSEKLFF. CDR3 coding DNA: TGTGCCAGCAGCTTAGTCGCGACAGGGTCGGAAAAACTGTTTTTT.

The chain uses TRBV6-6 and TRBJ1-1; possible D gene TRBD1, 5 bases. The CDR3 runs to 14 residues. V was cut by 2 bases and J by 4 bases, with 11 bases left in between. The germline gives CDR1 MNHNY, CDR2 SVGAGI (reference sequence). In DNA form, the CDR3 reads TGTGCCAGCAGTTACCTCTCAGGGCCCACTGAAGCTTTCTTT. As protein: CASSYLSGPTEAFF.

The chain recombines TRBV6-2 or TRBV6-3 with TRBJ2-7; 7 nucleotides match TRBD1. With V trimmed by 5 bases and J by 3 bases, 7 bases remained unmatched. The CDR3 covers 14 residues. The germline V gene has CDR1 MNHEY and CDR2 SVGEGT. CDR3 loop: CASSNPGQNYEQYF. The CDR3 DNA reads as TGTGCCAGCAGTAACCCGGGACAGAACTACGAGCAGTACTTC.

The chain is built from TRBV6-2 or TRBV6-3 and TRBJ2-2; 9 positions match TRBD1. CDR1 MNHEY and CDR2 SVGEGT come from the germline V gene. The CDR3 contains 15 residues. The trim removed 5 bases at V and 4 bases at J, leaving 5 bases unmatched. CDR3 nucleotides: TGTGCCAGCAGTAACACAGGGGGCAGCACCGGGGAGCTGTTTTTT. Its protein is CASSNTGGSTGELFF.

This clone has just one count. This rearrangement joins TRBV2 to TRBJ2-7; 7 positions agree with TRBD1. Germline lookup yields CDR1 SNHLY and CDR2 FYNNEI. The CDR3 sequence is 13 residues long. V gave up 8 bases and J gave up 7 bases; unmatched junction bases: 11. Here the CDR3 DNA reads TGTGCCAGCCAAACGGACAGGTCTCGGGAGCAGTACTTC. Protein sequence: CASQTDRSREQYF.

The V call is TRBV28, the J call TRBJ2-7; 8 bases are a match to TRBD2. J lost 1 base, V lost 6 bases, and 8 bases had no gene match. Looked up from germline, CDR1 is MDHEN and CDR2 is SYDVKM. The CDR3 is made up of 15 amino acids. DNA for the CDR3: TGTGCCAGCAGCCCGAGCGGGAGCAGATCCTACGAGCAGTACTTC. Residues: CASSPSGSRSYEQYF. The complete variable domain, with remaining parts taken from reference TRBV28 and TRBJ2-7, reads DVKVTQSSRYLVKRTGEKVFLECVQDMDHENMFWYRQDPGLGLRLIYFSYDVKMKEKGDIPEGYSVSREKKERFSLILESASTNQTSMYLCASSPSGSRSYEQYFGPGTRLTVT.

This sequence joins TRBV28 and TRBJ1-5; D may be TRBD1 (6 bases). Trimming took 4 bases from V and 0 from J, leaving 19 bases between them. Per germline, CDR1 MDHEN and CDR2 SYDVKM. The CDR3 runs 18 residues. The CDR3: CASSSEAGQLYSNQPQHF. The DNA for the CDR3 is TGTGCCAGCAGTTCGGAAGCAGGACAGCTGTATAGCAATCAGCCCCAGCATTTT.